These 3 T cell receptor beta chains were all obtained from the same sample, sequenced in a study of cytotoxic CD8 clonotypes in ibrutinib-treated CLL. The method was immunoSEQ multiplex PCR; TCRdb's version includes in-frame clones alone and lacks a portion of them. The sample consists of around 97,000 clones, about 78% of them appearing once. The sample consisted of PBMCs, taken after 12 months of ibrutinib treatment. The receptor source for this set is a human donor with chronic lymphocytic leukemia.

The V gene is TRBV20-1, the J gene TRBJ2-7, with D maybe TRBD2 (5 bases). There are 11 residues in the CDR3. V lost 0 bases, J lost 7 bases, and 7 bases lay in between. Germline CDR1 and CDR2: DFQATT and SNEGSKA (reference sequence). CDR3 amino acids: CSARDWREQYF. Here the CDR3 DNA reads TGCAGTGCTAGAGATTGGAGGGAGCAGTACTTC.

The chain employs TRBV2 and TRBJ2-5, with D perhaps matching TRBD2 (5 bases). The CDR3 extends over 15 amino acids. Trimming took off 1 base at V and 3 bases at J, with 12 bases between the two ends. CDR1 is SNHLY, CDR2 FYNNEI, per germline. The CDR3 DNA follows: TGTGCCAGCAGTGAAGTCGGAGCGGAGAAAGAGACCCAGTACTTC. This codes for CASSEVGAEKETQYF.

The rearrangement joins TRBV18 to TRBJ2-7; a possible D gene is TRBD1 (5 bases). The V end lost 2 bases, the J end lost 3 bases, and 11 bases lay between the germline ends. Germline CDR1 and CDR2: KGHSH and LQKENI. The CDR3 has 14 amino acids. The CDR3 DNA sequence: TGTGCCAGCTCACCAGGGGCCCTGAACTACGAGCAGTACTTC. It specifies CASSPGALNYEQYF.